This entry lists 15 T cell receptor beta chains sequenced from one sample in a study of CD8 T cells in Susac syndrome. RNA was extracted with the RNeasy kit, and a quantity of about 0.45 to 1 ug was reverse transcribed using random hexamers. TCRdb re-analysed the immunoSEQ multiplex PCR reads in MiXCR, keeping a single row per CDR3 protein. The sample lists 210,000 or so distinct CDR3 sequences, about 94% occurring once. Sample: CD4+ T cells from PBMCs. Receptors originate from a human donor with Susac syndrome.

The rearrangement uses TRBV14 and TRBJ2-2; no clear D gene. The CDR3 length is 15 residues. Germline CDR1 is SGHDN and CDR2 is FVKESK. Trimming stripped 0 bases from V and 2 bases from J, with 7 bases between. CDR3 coding DNA: TGTGCCAGCAGCCAAGACAACCTCAACACCGGGGAGCTGTTTTTT. This translates into CASSQDNLNTGELFF.

The rearrangement links TRBV14 to TRBJ2-5; weak D call: TRBD2 (5 bases). The CDR3 extends over 16 amino acids. The V gene's germline CDR1 is SGHDN and CDR2 FVKESK. Deletions cut 1 base from V and 4 bases from J, with 16 bases between. CDR3 sequence: CASSQGLSGRRETQYF. The CDR3, as DNA: TGTGCCAGCAGCCAAGGACTGAGTGGGAGAAGAGAGACCCAGTACTTC. The whole variable domain, filled in from reference TRBV14 and TRBJ2-5, reads EAGVTQFPSHSVIEKGQTVTLRCDPISGHDNLYWYRRVMGKEIKFLLHFVKESKQDESGMPNNRFLAERTGGTYSTLKVQPAELEDSGVYFCASSQGLSGRRETQYFGPGTRLLVL.

The chain combines TRBV12-3 or TRBV12-4 with TRBJ2-1; TRBD1 matches at 7 bases. Unmatched junction bases numbered 5, after V lost 6 bases and J lost 6 bases. The CDR3 is 13 residues long. CDR3 nucleotide sequence: TGTGCCAGCAGGATGACAGGGTTCAATGAGCAGTTCTTC. Amino acid sequence: CASRMTGFNEQFF.

The chain joins TRBV20-1 to TRBJ2-7, with unresolved D. Looked up from germline, CDR1 is DFQATT and CDR2 is SNEGSKA (reference sequence). This CDR3 contains 14 residues. V was trimmed by 6 bases and J by 7 bases, leaving 22 bases between them. The CDR3 reads CSAQPPGSLGEQYF. The CDR3 DNA reads TGCAGTGCCCAGCCCCCAGGCTCCCTGGGGGAGCAGTACTTC.

The rearrangement links TRBV6-6 to TRBJ2-3; 10 bases align to TRBD2. Trimming took 2 bases from V and 4 from J; bases not matched to a gene: 3. The germline V gene encodes CDR1 MNHNY and CDR2 SVGAGI (reference sequence). CDR3 length: 15 amino acids. The CDR3 loop reads CASSYPSGGADTQYF. The CDR3 nucleotides read TGTGCCAGCAGTTACCCCAGCGGGGGGGCAGATACGCAGTATTTT.

This clonotype was picked up one time. The genes are TRBV20-1 and TRBJ1-2, with D unresolved. There are 12 residues in the CDR3. In germline, CDR1 is DFQATT, CDR2 SNEGSKA (reference sequence). The ends were cut back, 5 bases at V and 2 bases at J, with 9 bases in the middle. CDR3 sequence: CSAPRVNYGYTF. The CDR3 nucleotides read TGCAGTGCTCCGAGGGTAAACTATGGCTACACCTTC.

The chain is built from TRBV27 and TRBJ2-5, with TRBD2 matching 8 bases. CDR3 length: 15 residues. The ends lost 7 bases at V and 2 bases at J; junction bases unmatched: 9. Germline assignment: CDR1 MNHEY and CDR2 SMNVEV (reference sequence). The CDR3 loop is CASTSAGGGQETQYF. The CDR3, as DNA: TGTGCCAGCACATCGGCGGGCGGGGGGCAAGAGACCCAGTACTTC.

This sequence joins TRBV5-1 and TRBJ1-2; possible D gene TRBD1, 6 bases. This CDR3 is 16 amino acids long. Trimming removed 0 bases at V and 1 base at J, with 13 bases between. Germline CDR1 and CDR2: SGHRS and YFSETQ. The CDR3 here is CASSLGQAEDNYGYTF. CDR3 DNA sequence: TGCGCCAGCAGCTTGGGACAGGCTGAGGATAACTATGGCTACACCTTC.

This rearrangement joins TRBV20-1 to TRBJ2-3, with 8 bases fitting TRBD2. Germline V gene lookup returns CDR1 DFQATT and CDR2 SNEGSKA (reference sequence). The V segment lost 6 bases and the J segment 2 bases; nucleotides outside the gene matches: 7. This CDR3 contains 14 residues. CDR3 coding DNA: TGCAGTGCCCGGCGGGGGGTCTACACAGATACGCAGTATTTT. It is translated as CSARRGVYTDTQYF.

Written as DNA, the CDR3 is TGTGCCAGCAGTGGTCAAGGGGTTGGTACAGATACGCAGTATTTT. This encodes CASSGQGVGTDTQYF. The genes are TRBV9 and TRBJ2-3, with a weak D call TRBD1 (5 bases). The CDR3 runs 15 residues. Trimming took 5 bases from V and 3 from J, leaving 16 bases between them. The V gene's germline CDR1 is SGDLS and CDR2 YYNGEE.

This clonotype was detected once. The chain carries TRBV7-2 and TRBJ2-4; TRBD2 agrees at 10 bases. The V gene end was trimmed by 2 bases and the J gene end by 0 bases; junction bases not matched to a gene: 7. The CDR3 has 18 residues. Germline CDR1 reads SGHTA; CDR2 reads FQGNSA. This CDR3 reads CASSLIAGGLLAKNIQYF. In DNA form, the CDR3 reads TGTGCCAGCAGCTTAATAGCGGGGGGCCTTTTAGCCAAAAACATTCAGTACTTC.

The chain has TRBV6-2 or TRBV6-3 and TRBJ2-7; no clear D. There are 13 residues in the CDR3. CDR1 and CDR2 (germline): MNHEY, SVGEGT. The germline V and J ends were trimmed by 5 bases and 5 bases, with 13 bases remaining between them. The CDR3 spells CASSSSSGHEQYF. The CDR3 coding sequence is TGTGCCAGCAGTAGCAGCAGTGGGCACGAGCAGTACTTC.

The chain recombines TRBV7-8 with TRBJ2-1; D not resolved. The CDR3 contains 13 residues. Trimming left V 1 base short and J 9 bases short, with 10 bases between. Germline CDR1 reads SGHVS; CDR2 reads FQNEAQ. The CDR3 nucleotides are TGTGCCAGCAGCTTAGGTGGGGTGGGTGAGCAGTTCTTC. This encodes CASSLGGVGEQFF.

This clonotype has just one count. This sequence joins TRBV25-1 and TRBJ2-2, with 8 bases fitting TRBD1. The ends lost 6 bases at V and 3 bases at J; junction bases unmatched: 9. The CDR3 covers 16 residues. From germline, CDR1 is MGHDK and CDR2 SYGVNS. CDR3 sequence reads: CASRKSGTGDTGELFF. The CDR3 DNA follows: TGTGCCAGCAGAAAGTCCGGGACAGGTGACACCGGGGAGCTGTTTTTT.

V and J are TRBV10-3 and TRBJ1-2; TRBD1 might be the D (5 bases). Per germline, CDR1 ENHRY and CDR2 SYGVKD. Trimming cost V 5 bases and J 0 bases, with 16 bases left between them. The CDR3 runs 16 residues. CDR3 sequence: CAISTGGRPSNYGYTF. The CDR3 region has the DNA TGTGCCATCAGTACCGGGGGAAGACCGTCTAACTATGGCTACACCTTC.